One and the same sample provided the 27 T cell receptor beta chains below, sequenced in a study of Graves' ophthalmopathy and Graves' hyperthyroidism. RNA transcripts were the source from which TCR beta CDR3 regions were amplified. HTBI primers were employed in first-round RT-PCR, then a second-round multiplex PCR followed. Via MiXCR, TCRdb re-called the multiplex PCR reads, giving one row per CDR3 protein. Among around 470,000 distinct CDR3 sequences listed, approximately 14% were seen once. The sequenced sample consisted of blood. All receptors come from a young woman with Graves' ophthalmopathy.

This clonotype came up many times. J is TRBJ2-7 and V is TRBV28, with a weak D call TRBD2 (6 bases). The CDR3 has 15 amino acids. CDR1 MDHEN and CDR2 SYDVKM come from the germline V gene. The ends were cut back, 7 bases at V and 1 base at J, with 17 bases in the middle. CDR3 loop: CASTSLPGSSYEQYF. As DNA, the CDR3 is TGTGCCAGCACCTCTTTACCCGGGAGTTCCTACGAGCAGTACTTC.

This clonotype occurred a few times. This rearrangement joins TRBV27 to TRBJ2-2, with 10 bases lining up with TRBD2. Unmatched junction bases numbered 14, after V lost 3 bases and J lost 4 bases. The CDR3 has 19 amino acids. The germline CDR1 and CDR2 sequences are MNHEY and SMNVEV (reference sequence). CDR3 sequence: CASSFMRSGAGGGTGELFF. The CDR3 nucleotides are TGTGCCAGCAGTTTCATGAGATCAGGAGCGGGGGGGGGCACCGGGGAGCTGTTTTTT.

This clonotype was seen repeatedly, ten times or more. This rearrangement joins TRBV11-2 to TRBJ1-5; D remains unclear. The V end lost 2 bases, the J end lost 0 bases, and 8 bases lay between the germline ends. The CDR3 totals 15 residues. Germline lookup yields CDR1 SGHAT and CDR2 FQNNGV. CDR3 amino acids: CASSLQRASNQPQHF. Written as DNA, the CDR3 is TGTGCCAGCAGCTTACAACGGGCTAGCAATCAGCCCCAGCATTTT.

The sample holds many counts of this clonotype. CDR3 amino acids: CAITPSGGGYGYTF. CDR3 DNA sequence: TGTGCCATTACACCCTCGGGAGGGGGCTATGGCTACACCTTC. The chain links TRBV6-1 to TRBJ1-2, with D perhaps matching TRBD1 (6 bases). Deletions cut 10 bases from V and 4 bases from J, with 19 bases between. The CDR3 consists of 14 residues. Germline CDR1 reads MNHNS; CDR2 reads SASEGT.

The chain uses TRBV28 and TRBJ2-7; D possibly corresponds to TRBD2 (6 bases). This CDR3 contains 16 residues. Germline lookup yields CDR1 MDHEN and CDR2 SYDVKM. The V end lost 3 bases, the J end lost 0 bases, and 15 bases lay between the germline ends. The CDR3 loop is CASSFSWRGHSYEQYV. The CDR3 coding sequence is TGTGCCAGCAGTTTCAGTTGGCGGGGCCACTCCTACGAGCAGTACGTC.

This clonotype was seen repeatedly, ten times or more. The J gene is TRBJ1-1, the V gene TRBV28, with D unresolved. Germline assignment: CDR1 MDHEN and CDR2 SYDVKM. The CDR3 runs 15 residues. Between the trimmed V and J ends, which lost 6 bases and 0 bases, there was a span of 14 bases. CDR3 amino acids: CASSTHGRLNTEAFF. Written as DNA, the CDR3 is TGTGCCAGCAGCACTCATGGACGGCTGAACACTGAAGCTTTCTTT.

Ten or more counts support this clonotype. V and J are TRBV7-8 and TRBJ2-4; D remains unclear. The CDR3 is 11 amino acids. V was trimmed by 1 base and J by 7 bases, leaving 2 bases between them. Germline V gene data show CDR1 as SGHVS and CDR2 as FQNEAQ. CDR3 sequence: CASSLGNIQYF. The DNA of the CDR3 is TGTGCCAGCAGCTTAGGGAACATTCAGTACTTC.

This clonotype showed up many times. J is TRBJ2-5 and V is TRBV20-1, with 11 bases matching TRBD2. Germline CDR1 reads DFQATT; CDR2 reads SNEGSKA (reference sequence). The CDR3 sequence is 15 residues long. J gave up 1 base and V 6 bases, and 7 bases lay outside the gene matches. The chain's CDR3 is CSATIAGGTQETQYF. The CDR3 DNA sequence: TGCAGTGCGACAATAGCGGGGGGGACCCAAGAGACCCAGTACTTC.

This clonotype was seen ten or more times. The V gene is TRBV6-2 or TRBV6-3, the J gene TRBJ2-7; TRBD2 might be the D (6 bases). This CDR3 region has 13 residues. Trimming stripped 2 bases from V and 2 bases from J, with 7 bases between. CDR1 MNHEY and CDR2 SVGEGT come from the germline V gene. CDR3 sequence reads: CASSYTGAYEQYF. The CDR3 DNA follows: TGTGCCAGCAGTTACACGGGAGCCTACGAGCAGTACTTC.

The table lists this clonotype with many counts. J is TRBJ2-7 and V is TRBV20-1; D is possibly TRBD1 (6 bases). CDR3 length equals 13 residues. Germline CDR1 reads DFQATT; CDR2 reads SNEGSKA (reference sequence). V lost 7 bases and J 1 base, leaving 14 bases between the germline ends. The DNA for the CDR3 is TGCAGTGGCCGGGGCAGGGGATCCTACGAGCAGTACTTC. Its translation is CSGRGRGSYEQYF.

Many counts were recorded for this clonotype. This chain joins TRBV12-5 and TRBJ2-5; 8 bases are a match to TRBD1. The germline V gene has CDR1 LGHNT and CDR2 FRNRAP. The CDR3 is 13 residues long. The J segment lost 5 bases and the V segment lost 5 bases, leaving 4 bases of the junction unmatched. Here the CDR3 reads CASGLTGVETQYF. The CDR3 bases are TGTGCTAGTGGTCTGACAGGGGTCGAGACCCAGTACTTC.

The chain uses TRBV12-3 or TRBV12-4 and TRBJ2-1; 10 bases map to TRBD2. CDR3 size: 14 residues. With V trimmed by 6 bases and J by 6 bases, 5 bases remained unmatched. CDR3 in amino acids: CASSQLAGLNEQFF. Here the CDR3 DNA reads TGTGCCAGCAGCCAACTAGCGGGACTCAATGAGCAGTTCTTC.

This clonotype was recorded at least ten times. J is TRBJ1-2 and V is TRBV12-3 or TRBV12-4; D unclear. The germline V and J ends were trimmed by 5 bases and 3 bases, with 22 bases remaining between them. The CDR3 runs 17 residues. The CDR3 sequence is CASSPTSLSETYYGYTF. Here the CDR3 DNA reads TGTGCCAGCAGTCCTACATCGTTAAGTGAGACCTACTATGGCTACACCTTC.

This clonotype has ten or more counts. The genes are TRBV4-1 and TRBJ2-7; D not certain. The CDR3 has 15 residues. In germline, CDR1 is MGHRA, CDR2 YSYEKL. The V and J ends lost 0 bases and 7 bases respectively, with 16 bases between them. The CDR3 DNA reads TGCGCCAGCAGCCAAGATGGCCAGACGTCTCGGGAGCAGTACTTC. This translates into CASSQDGQTSREQYF.

Note on this clonotype: The junction and the germline gene differ at one end; a read error may be behind it. The chain uses TRBV7-3 and TRBJ1-2; D not certain. The CDR3 is 18 residues long. Germline V lookup: CDR1 SGHTA, CDR2 FQGTGA. The CDR3 coding sequence is TGTACCAGCAGCTTAAGTCTCGACCCAAGGGCCGCTAACTATGGCTACACCTTC. Its protein is CTSSLSLDPRAANYGYTF.

Worth noting for this clonotype: A much larger clonotype is one base distant, so this may be a read error. The V call is TRBV12-3 or TRBV12-4, the J call TRBJ2-5, with 9 bases lining up with TRBD2. This CDR3 is built from 15 residues. CDR3 nucleotide sequence: TGTGCCAGCAGCTTAGCGGGGGTAATTAAAGAGACCAAGTACTTC. Translated, it gives CASSLAGVIKETKYF.

This clonotype has a count of ten or more. This chain joins TRBV28 and TRBJ2-7; D may match TRBD1 or TRBD2 (7 bases each). The CDR3 length is 15 residues. The germline gives CDR1 MDHEN, CDR2 SYDVKM. V was clipped by 5 bases and J by 2 bases, with 16 bases between them. The CDR3: CASSPNRGGTYEQYF. CDR3 nucleotide sequence: TGTGCCAGCAGTCCAAACAGGGGAGGGACCTACGAGCAGTACTTC.

J is TRBJ1-1 and V is TRBV19; tentative D call: TRBD1 (5 bases). The CDR3 is 13 amino acids. Trimming took 7 bases from V and 1 from J, leaving 10 bases between them. CDR1 and CDR2 (germline): LNHDA, SQIVND (reference sequence). CDR3 sequence (DNA): TGTGCCAGTAATTCCGGGGGGAACACTGAAGCTTTCTTT. This translates into CASNSGGNTEAFF.

This clonotype was detected many times. This sequence joins TRBV6-5 and TRBJ1-6, with D unclear. Germline V gene sequence: CDR1 MNHEY, CDR2 SVGAGI. The V end lost 2 bases, the J end lost 7 bases, and 18 bases lay between the germline ends. The CDR3 totals 17 residues. This CDR3 reads CASSYGPLATWNSPLHF. DNA for the CDR3: TGTGCCAGCAGTTACGGCCCTCTGGCCACGTGGAATTCACCCCTCCACTTT.

This clonotype was recorded many times. This chain links TRBV2 with TRBJ2-7; D uncertain. Trimming shortened V by 4 bases and J by 0 bases, and 25 bases separated the two germline ends. The CDR3 length is 19 residues. CDR1 is SNHLY and CDR2 is FYNNEI in the germline V gene. CDR3 sequence (DNA): TGTGCCAGCAGTGTTTTGCCCCTTAACGTGGACGGTAGCTCCTACGAGCAGTACTTC. This gives the protein CASSVLPLNVDGSSYEQYF.

This clonotype occurred many times. The V and J genes are TRBV29-1 and TRBJ2-5, with 8 bases lining up with TRBD1. The CDR3 has 12 amino acids. Looked up from germline, CDR1 is SQVTM and CDR2 is ANQGSEA. Trimming at V came to 6 bases and at J to 3 bases, leaving 3 bases not matched to a gene. Here the CDR3 DNA reads TGCAGCGTCACACAGGGGGAAGAGACCCAGTACTTC. It encodes CSVTQGEETQYF.

This clonotype has ten or more counts. The genes are TRBV6-1 and TRBJ1-2; 9 nucleotides line up with TRBD1. Germline V lookup: CDR1 MNHNS, CDR2 SASEGT. Unmatched junction bases numbered 4, after V lost 1 base and J lost 4 bases. The CDR3 sequence is 15 residues long. The CDR3 nucleotides read TGTGCCAGCAGTGAAGGGACAGGGGCGGCCTATGGCTACACCTTC. Protein product: CASSEGTGAAYGYTF.

Only a few counts were recorded for this clonotype. The chain is built from TRBV19 and TRBJ1-1; 7 bases agree with TRBD1. The CDR3 is 14 residues long. The germline V gene encodes CDR1 LNHDA and CDR2 SQIVND (reference sequence). The V and J ends lost 7 bases and 2 bases, in that order; junction bases with no gene match: 7. The CDR3 loop is CASTQTGANTEAFF. As DNA, the CDR3 is TGTGCCAGTACCCAAACAGGGGCTAACACTGAAGCTTTCTTT. The variable domain in full, completed from reference TRBV19 and TRBJ1-1, reads DGGITQSPKYLFRKEGQNVTLSCEQNLNHDAMYWYRQDPGQGLRLIYYSQIVNDFQKGDIAEGYSVSREKKESFPLTVTSAQKNPTAFYLCASTQTGANTEAFFGQGTRLTVV.

This clonotype showed up many times. CDR3 nucleotides: TGTGCCAGCAGTGAAGCCGGACAGCCTAAAGAGACCCAGTACTTC. It encodes CASSEAGQPKETQYF. The chain recombines TRBV6-1 with TRBJ2-5; the D gene is possibly TRBD1 (6 bases). The germline V gene has CDR1 MNHNS and CDR2 SASEGT. Trimming stripped 0 bases from V and 3 bases from J, with 11 bases between. The CDR3 contains 15 residues.

This clonotype was seen many times. A read error may explain this, as a much larger clone is one base away. The chain recombines TRBV9 with TRBJ1-6; no clear D. The length of the CDR3 is 15 residues. Germline assignment: CDR1 SGDLS and CDR2 YYNGEE. CDR3 nucleotides: TGTGCCAGCAGCTCATCTGGGGTCTATAATTCACACCTCCACTTT. Protein product: CASSSSGVYNSHLHF.

The chain couples TRBV6-2 or TRBV6-3 to TRBJ1-5; 7 positions agree with TRBD1. CDR3 length: 16 amino acids. The V and J ends lost 5 bases and 2 bases, in that order; junction bases with no gene match: 9. Germline V lookup: CDR1 MNHEY, CDR2 SVGEGT. The CDR3 sequence is CASSDRQGIGNQPQHF. For the CDR3, the DNA is TGTGCCAGCAGTGACCGACAGGGAATTGGCAATCAGCCCCAGCATTTT.

Comment on this clonotype: An end of the junction differs from the germline gene, which may be a read error. The CDR3 DNA follows: TGTGCCAGCAGTTACTCCCAGGGTTTAGGTTCACCCCTCCACTTT. Its protein product is CASSYSQGLGSPLHF. The chain links TRBV6-4 to TRBJ1-6; D possibly corresponds to TRBD1 (5 bases). Germline V lookup: CDR1 MRHNA, CDR2 SNTAGT. This CDR3 comprises 15 residues.